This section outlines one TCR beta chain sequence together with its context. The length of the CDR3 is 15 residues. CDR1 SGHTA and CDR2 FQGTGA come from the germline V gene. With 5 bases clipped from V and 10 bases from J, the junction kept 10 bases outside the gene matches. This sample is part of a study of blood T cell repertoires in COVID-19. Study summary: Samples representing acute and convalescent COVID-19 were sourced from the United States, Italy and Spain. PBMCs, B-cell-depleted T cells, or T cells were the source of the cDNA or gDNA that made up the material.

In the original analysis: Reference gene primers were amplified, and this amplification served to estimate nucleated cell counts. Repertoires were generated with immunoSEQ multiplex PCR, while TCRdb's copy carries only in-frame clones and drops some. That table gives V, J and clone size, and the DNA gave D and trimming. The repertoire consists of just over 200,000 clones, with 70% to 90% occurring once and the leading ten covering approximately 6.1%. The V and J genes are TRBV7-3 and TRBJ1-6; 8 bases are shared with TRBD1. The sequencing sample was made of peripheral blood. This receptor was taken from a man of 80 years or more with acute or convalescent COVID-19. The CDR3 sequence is CASSPNGQGGSPLHF. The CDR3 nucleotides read TGTGCCAGCAGCCCAAATGGACAGGGAGGGTCACCCCTCCACTTT.